A selection of T cell receptor beta chains follows, all from one sample in a study of cytomegalovirus exposure and HLA in healthy donors. Produced via immunoSEQ multiplex PCR; TCRdb's table is partial and in-frame only. The repertoire holds under 200,000 clones, with nearly 80% as singletons. The specimen sequenced was PBMCs. The source is a man in his fifties or sixties in good health and CMV-seropositive. Each CDR3 is given with its conserved first and last residue. A D gene is named only where the DNA matches it firmly. Clone size is shown for a subset of rows, as once, few, many or a class of expanded clone.

d_gene	v_gene	abundance	j_gene	CDR3nt	CDR3aa
TRBD1	TRBV28	NA	TRBJ2-7	TGTGCCAGCAGTTTTGGAGGGACAGGGCGGTCGCGGCAGTACTTC	CASSFGGTGRSRQYF
NA	TRBV28	NA	TRBJ1-3	TGTGCCAGCAGCACTCGAGGAGTTGGAAACACCATATATTTT	CASSTRGVGNTIYF
TRBD1	TRBV6-4	NA	TRBJ1-2	TGTGCCAGCAGTGACGGTGGGACAGGGGACTATGGCTACACCTTC	CASSDGGTGDYGYTF
NA	TRBV4-1	once	TRBJ2-7	TGCGCCAGCAGTTTTCAGGACTCCTACGAGCAGTACTTC	CASSFQDSYEQYF
NA	TRBV25-1	once	TRBJ1-3	TGTGCCAGCAGTCCTTCAGGGAGGGCCTCTGGAAACACCATATATTTT	CASSPSGRASGNTIYF
NA	TRBV5-6	NA	TRBJ1-2	TGTGCCAGCAGCTTGCCCACAGACTATGGCTACACCTTC	CASSLPTDYGYTF
NA	TRBV6-5	NA	TRBJ1-2	TGTGCCAGCAGTTACCCCGGCTCAGGGGAGGGCTATGGCTACACCTTC	CASSYPGSGEGYGYTF
NA	TRBV5-6	NA	TRBJ1-1	TGTGCCAGCACCAGGACCCCAGGGGTCGACACTGAAGCTTTCTTT	CASTRTPGVDTEAFF
NA	TRBV7-3	NA	TRBJ1-1	TGTGCCAGCAGCTTAACGGGAGGGAACACTGAAGCTTTCTTT	CASSLTGGNTEAFF
TRBD1	TRBV25-1	few	TRBJ2-5	TGTGCCAGCAGCCGAGGACAGGGATCCGAGACCCAGTACTTC	CASSRGQGSETQYF
NA	TRBV19	few	TRBJ1-2	TGTGCCAGTAGTATCGCAGATAGCGGCTACACCTTC	CASSIADSGYTF
NA	TRBV4-1	NA	TRBJ1-5	TGCGCCAGCAGCCAAGTTCAGCTCGGACTACTTAGCAATCAGCCCCAGCATTTT	CASSQVQLGLLSNQPQHF
TRBD2	TRBV15	few	TRBJ2-7	TGTGCCACCAGCAGAGCCGCGGGGGGGGTTGGCGAGCAGTACTTC	CATSRAAGGVGEQYF
TRBD2	TRBV19	NA	TRBJ2-3	TGTGCCAGTAGCACCTATAGCGGGGAAGGCACAGATACGCAGTATTTT	CASSTYSGEGTDTQYF
NA	TRBV27	NA	TRBJ2-5	TGTGCCAGCAGTAATCACCGGGGTTCACGGGAGACCCAGTACTTC	CASSNHRGSRETQYF
TRBD1	TRBV10-3	few	TRBJ1-1	TGTGCCATCAGTGAGTCTTGGACAGGGGAGAACACTGAAGCTTTCTTT	CAISESWTGENTEAFF
TRBD1	TRBV7-9	NA	TRBJ2-2	TGTGCCAGCAGCCACCGGGACAGACTAAACACCGGGGAGCTGTTTTTT	CASSHRDRLNTGELFF
NA	TRBV4-3	once	TRBJ2-3	TGCGCCAGCAGCCAAGGAGTAGCGAGCACAGATACGCAGTATTTT	CASSQGVASTDTQYF
NA	TRBV13	NA	TRBJ2-1	TGTGCCAGCAGCTCAGAGCTAGTTACCTACAATGAGCAGTTCTTC	CASSSELVTYNEQFF
TRBD2	TRBV4-3	NA	TRBJ2-1	TGCGCCAGCAGCCAAGGACTAGCATTGTACAATGAGCAGTTCTTC	CASSQGLALYNEQFF
NA	TRBV28	NA	TRBJ1-2	TGTGCCAGCAGAGGACTGACGGCCTATGGCTACACCTTC	CASRGLTAYGYTF
TRBD2	TRBV4-3	NA	TRBJ2-3	TGCGCCAGCAGCCAACTAGCGGGCCCCACAGATACGCAGTATTTT	CASSQLAGPTDTQYF
TRBD1	TRBV6-1	NA	TRBJ2-7	TGTGCCAGCAGTGGAGGGACAGGGTTCGTTTACGAGCAGTACTTC	CASSGGTGFVYEQYF
TRBD1	TRBV29-1	NA	TRBJ2-2	TGCAGCGTTGAATCGACAGGGCCCGGGGAGCTGTTTTTT	CSVESTGPGELFF
NA	TRBV9	NA	TRBJ2-3	TGTGCCAGCGGTGGGCAGACAGATACGCAGTATTTT	CASGGQTDTQYF
NA	TRBV7-7	NA	TRBJ1-3	TGTGCCATACGGGGCTCTGGAAACACCATATATTTT	CAIRGSGNTIYF
TRBD1	TRBV11-2	NA	TRBJ1-1	TGTGCCAGCAGCCCACGGACAGGGGGCAGTAAGGACACTGAAGCTTTCTTT	CASSPRTGGSKDTEAFF
NA	TRBV7-9	NA	TRBJ1-2	TGTGCCAGCGGCCTTACCGATGGGGGCCCTAACTATGGCTACACCTTC	CASGLTDGGPNYGYTF
NA	TRBV7-2	NA	TRBJ2-7	TGTGCCAGCAGCTTGGTACAACAAACCACCTACGAGCAGTACTTC	CASSLVQQTTYEQYF
TRBD2	TRBV29-1	NA	TRBJ2-1	TGCAGCGCTGGGGAAGCCCCCGGGGGGTACAATGAGCAGTTCTTC	CSAGEAPGGYNEQFF
TRBD2	TRBV11-2	NA	TRBJ2-5	TGTGCCAGCAGCTTAGCGGGGGGGCCTGAGACCCAGTACTTC	CASSLAGGPETQYF
NA	TRBV15	NA	TRBJ2-7	TGTGCCACCTCGAGAGGGCCTACATATCCGGACGAGCAGTACTTC	CATSRGPTYPDEQYF
NA	TRBV30	NA	TRBJ2-7	TGTGCCTGGAGCCTCGGGGTTGGGGGGAACGAGCAGTACTTC	CAWSLGVGGNEQYF
NA	TRBV4-3	NA	TRBJ2-2	TGCGCCAGCAGCCGGCAGACGAACACCGGGGAGCTGTTTTTT	CASSRQTNTGELFF
TRBD1	TRBV5-1	NA	TRBJ1-5	TGCGCCAGCAGCTTGGAGGGACAGAACAATCAGCCCCAGCATTTT	CASSLEGQNNQPQHF
NA	TRBV27	once	TRBJ2-7	TGTGCCAGCGGACTAAATTACTACGAGCAGTACTTC	CASGLNYYEQYF
NA	TRBV5-5	NA	TRBJ1-1	TGTGCCAGCAGCTTGGCCTTCCGGGACACTGAAGCTTTCTTT	CASSLAFRDTEAFF
NA	TRBV4-3	NA	TRBJ2-7	TGCGCCAGCAGCCAGGGGAGGGGGGGAGGAAAGTACTTC	CASSQGRGGGKYF
TRBD1	TRBV5-6	few	TRBJ1-5	TGTGCCAGCAGCCTGGGGACAGGGGATAGGCAGCCCCAGCATTTT	CASSLGTGDRQPQHF
NA	TRBV9	NA	TRBJ2-5	TGTGCCAGCAGCGAAATCCAATGGCCCCAAGAGACCCAGTACTTC	CASSEIQWPQETQYF